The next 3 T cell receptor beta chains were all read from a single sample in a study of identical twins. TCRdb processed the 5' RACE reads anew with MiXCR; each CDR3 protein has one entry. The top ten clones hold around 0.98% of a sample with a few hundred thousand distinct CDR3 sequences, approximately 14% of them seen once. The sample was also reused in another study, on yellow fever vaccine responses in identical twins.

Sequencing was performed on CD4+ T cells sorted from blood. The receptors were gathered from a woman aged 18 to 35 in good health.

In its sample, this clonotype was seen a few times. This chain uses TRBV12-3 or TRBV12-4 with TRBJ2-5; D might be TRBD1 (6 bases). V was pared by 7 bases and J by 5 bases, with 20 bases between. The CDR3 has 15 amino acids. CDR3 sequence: CASNSVSRGVETQYF. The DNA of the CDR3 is TGTGCCAGCAACTCCGTGAGCAGGGGCGTGGAGACCCAGTACTTC.

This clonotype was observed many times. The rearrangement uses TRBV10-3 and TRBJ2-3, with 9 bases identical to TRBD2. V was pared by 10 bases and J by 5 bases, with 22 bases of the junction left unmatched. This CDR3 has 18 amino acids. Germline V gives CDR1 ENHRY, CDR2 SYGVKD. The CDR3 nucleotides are TGTGCCACGCGGCCAGGATTAGCGGGAGCCCCAGGATTAGATACGCAGTATTTT. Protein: CATRPGLAGAPGLDTQYF.

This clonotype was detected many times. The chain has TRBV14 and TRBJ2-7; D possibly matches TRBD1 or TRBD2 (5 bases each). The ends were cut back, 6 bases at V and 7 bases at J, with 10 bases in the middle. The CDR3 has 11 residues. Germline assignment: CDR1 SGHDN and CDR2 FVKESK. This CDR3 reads CASSPGGEQYF. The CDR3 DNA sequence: TGTGCCAGCAGTCCTGGGGGAGAGCAGTACTTC. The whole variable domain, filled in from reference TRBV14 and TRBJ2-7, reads EAGVTQFPSHSVIEKGQTVTLRCDPISGHDNLYWYRRVMGKEIKFLLHFVKESKQDESGMPNNRFLAERTGGTYSTLKVQPAELEDSGVYFCASSPGGEQYFGPGTRLTVT.